The subject of this entry is one TCR beta chain. The target antigen is unknown. Germline CDR1 and CDR2: DFQATT and SNEGSKA (reference sequence). V was pared by 0 bases and J by 0 bases, with 12 bases between. The CDR3 is 17 residues long. The data belong to a study of vaccination and CD4 T cells after COVID-19. The overall study: From HCoV-229E, HCoV-OC43, HCoV-NL63 and SARS-CoV-2, overlapping spike peptides were used to stimulate the cells. The authors gave control cultures a CEFX pool, an HIV-1 Nef pool, or no peptide.

Stated treatment: roughly 11-day PBMC culture with coronavirus spike peptide pools or control peptides (ViraFEST assay). Sequenced with the Oncomine TCR Beta short-read assay was DNA taken from cultured CD4+ T cells. TCRdb reprocessed the PCR reads with MiXCR, giving one entry per CDR3 protein. In the table there are fewer than 15,000 distinct CDR3 sequences, approximately 42% of which are singletons. This clonotype was sampled from a human donor who had recovered from COVID-19. The V gene is TRBV20-1, the J gene TRBJ2-6; D remains ambiguous. Sequenced material: CD4+ T cells from blood, cultured in vitro, taken after SARS-CoV-2 vaccination. The CDR3 sequence is CSARDQAGRSGANVLTF. The CDR3 nucleotides are TGCAGTGCTAGAGATCAGGCTGGCCGCTCTGGGGCCAACGTCCTGACTTTC.